Listed below are T cell receptor beta chains from one sample, sequenced in a study of blood T cells in healthy people across ages. A single record per CDR3 protein comes from TCRdb applying MiXCR to the 5' RACE reads. The table has 1.6 million or so distinct CDR3 sequences, about 35% seen once. The source material was blood. Receptor source: a woman in her thirties in good health. CDR3s include the opening cysteine and the closing phenylalanine or tryptophan. The D gene is left open where the match is weak. Size values are once, few and many counts, or a class for expanded clones, and some rows have none.

TRBJ1-2,-,TRBD1,TRBV3-1,CASSQRQGVSYGYTF,TGTGCCAGCAGCCAACGACAGGGGGTATCCTATGGCTACACCTTC
TRBJ1-2,-,-,TRBV7-9,CASSEANVYGYTF,TGTGCCAGCAGTGAGGCTAACGTTTATGGCTACACCTTC
TRBJ1-2,-,-,TRBV13,CASSSGNSPYGPGQRGGGYGYTF,TGTGCCAGCAGCTCCGGTAACTCCCCCTATGGGCCCGGACAGCGAGGAGGGGGCTATGGCTACACCTTC
TRBJ2-1,-,-,TRBV15,CATSRTGPEQFF,TGTGCCACCAGCAGAACTGGGCCAGAGCAGTTCTTC
TRBJ2-3,few,TRBD1,TRBV24-1,CATSKTGADTQYF,TGTGCCACCAGCAAAACAGGGGCAGATACGCAGTATTTT
TRBJ2-7,-,-,TRBV14,CASSQGSGYFDEQYF,TGTGCCAGCAGCCAAGGTTCAGGGTATTTCGACGAGCAGTACTTC
TRBJ1-2,few,-,TRBV4-2,CASSLLGKDPRYGYTF,TGTGCCAGCAGCCTTTTGGGAAAGGATCCTAGGTATGGCTACACCTTC
TRBJ2-7,-,-,TRBV3-1,CASSQDGYYYEQYF,TGTGCCAGCAGCCAAGATGGGTATTACTACGAGCAGTACTTC
TRBJ1-1,-,-,TRBV4-1,CASSHPSRGLNTEAFF,TGCGCCAGCAGCCATCCCAGCCGGGGATTGAACACTGAAGCTTTCTTT
TRBJ2-1,few,TRBD1,TRBV27,CASRTTGWNEQFF,TGTGCCAGCAGGACGACAGGGTGGAATGAGCAGTTCTTC
TRBJ1-4,-,TRBD1,TRBV9,CASSARTGGGFTNEKLFF,TGTGCCAGCAGCGCCCGGACAGGGGGTGGTTTCACTAATGAAAAACTGTTTTTT
TRBJ2-7,once,TRBD1,TRBV14,CACSQLDRDHRYEQYF,TGTGCCTGCAGCCAACTGGACAGGGACCACCGCTACGAGCAGTACTTC
TRBJ2-7,-,TRBD2,TRBV27,CASSKLAGKIPYEQYF,TGTGCCAGCAGTAAACTAGCGGGGAAGATTCCCTACGAGCAGTACTTC
TRBJ2-3,few,-,TRBV20-1,CSASPGGTHTDTQYF,TGCAGTGCTAGTCCTGGGGGGACCCACACAGATACGCAGTATTTT
TRBJ2-7,-,-,TRBV5-1,CASSPVSTSYEQYF,TGCGCCAGCAGCCCGGTGAGTACGTCCTACGAGCAGTACTTC
TRBJ1-5,-,TRBD1,TRBV20-1,CSARRDSDQPQHF,TGCAGTGCTAGAAGGGACAGCGATCAGCCCCAGCATTTT
TRBJ2-7,-,-,TRBV6-5,CASREQGTYEQYF,TGTGCCAGCAGAGAACAAGGTACCTACGAGCAGTACTTC
TRBJ2-7,-,-,TRBV4-1,CASRAGPSYEQYF,TGCGCCAGCAGAGCGGGCCCCTCCTACGAGCAGTACTTC
TRBJ1-2,-,TRBD1,TRBV3-1,CASSRQGFGYTF,TGTGCCAGCAGCCGACAGGGCTTCGGCTACACCTTC
TRBJ2-3,few,-,TRBV20-1,CSARTGTGTDTQYF,TGCAGTGCTAGGACGGGGACGGGCACAGATACGCAGTATTTT
TRBJ2-5,-,-,TRBV7-9,CASSSTTGRGLGWETQYF,TGTGCCAGCAGCTCCACAACCGGCAGGGGTTTAGGTTGGGAGACCCAGTACTTC
TRBJ2-1,-,-,TRBV27,CASSQEAGRNEQFF,TGTGCCAGCAGTCAAGAAGCCGGAAGGAATGAGCAGTTCTTC
TRBJ1-1,-,-,TRBV3-1,CASSQVLVRDTEAFF,TGTGCCAGCAGCCAAGTACTGGTACGGGACACTGAAGCTTTCTTT
TRBJ2-3,few,-,TRBV7-3,CASPLTDTQYF,TGTGCCAGCCCTCTCACAGATACGCAGTATTTT
TRBJ2-7,-,TRBD2,TRBV7-2,CASSLGLAGTNYEQYF,TGTGCCAGCAGCTTAGGACTAGCGGGGACTAACTACGAGCAGTACTTC
TRBJ1-1,few,-,TRBV6-1,CASSVFRGGTEAFF,TGTGCCAGCAGTGTTTTTCGTGGGGGAACTGAAGCTTTCTTT
TRBJ2-1,-,-,TRBV7-3,CASSLSVAGRYEQFF,TGTGCCAGCAGCTTATCAGTCGCGGGAAGGTATGAGCAGTTCTTC
TRBJ2-1,-,TRBD2,TRBV30,CAWMGPSGGARNEQFF,TGTGCCTGGATGGGTCCTAGCGGGGGGGCCAGAAATGAGCAGTTCTTC
TRBJ2-7,few,TRBD1,TRBV6-2/TRBV6-3,CASSNTGTAYEQYF,TGTGCCAGCAGTAACACCGGGACAGCCTACGAGCAGTACTTC
TRBJ2-1,few,-,TRBV5-1,CASSRPPSNEQFF,TGCGCCAGCAGCCGACCACCTAGCAATGAGCAGTTCTTC
TRBJ2-1,-,TRBD2,TRBV20-1,CSARAQTSGRARPYNEQFF,TGCAGTGCTAGAGCCCAGACTAGCGGGAGGGCGAGGCCCTACAATGAGCAGTTCTTC
TRBJ2-1,few,-,TRBV28,CASSPGRYYEQFF,TGTGCCAGCAGTCCCGGCCGGTATTATGAGCAGTTCTTC
TRBJ1-2,-,TRBD1,TRBV5-1,CASSSGTGRFYGYTF,TGCGCCAGCAGCTCCGGGACAGGGAGATTCTATGGCTACACCTTC
TRBJ1-2,few,TRBD1,TRBV5-1,CASSTEGTGYGYTF,TGCGCCAGCAGCACTGAGGGGACAGGCTATGGCTACACCTTC
TRBJ2-5,-,-,TRBV21-1,CASSKGRMVELYF,TGTGCCAGCAGCAAGGGACGAATGGTCGAGCTGTACTTC
TRBJ2-3,-,-,TRBV3-1,CASSLSRAKTGTQYF,TGTGCCAGCAGCCTATCCCGGGCTAAGACAGGTACGCAGTATTTT
TRBJ2-3,few,-,TRBV4-1,CASSQDVGGRANTDTQYF,TGCGCCAGCAGCCAAGATGTAGGGGGTAGGGCCAACACAGATACGCAGTATTTT
TRBJ2-6,-,-,TRBV28,CASSSPLVAGANVLTF,TGTGCCAGCAGTTCCCCCCTTGTGGCTGGGGCCAACGTCCTGACTTTC
TRBJ2-2,-,TRBD1,TRBV2,CASSGGTGTTGELFF,TGTGCCAGCAGTGGAGGGACAGGAACCACCGGGGAGCTGTTTTTT
TRBJ2-7,-,-,TRBV9,CASSVDGSWEQYF,TGTGCCAGCAGCGTAGACGGGAGCTGGGAGCAGTACTTC
TRBJ1-2,-,-,TRBV6-1,CASKGSGYTF,TGTGCCAGCAAGGGATCTGGCTACACCTTC
TRBJ2-3,-,TRBD2,TRBV12-3/TRBV12-4,CASSPLAATDAQYF,TGCGCCAGCAGTCCACTAGCGGCCACAGATGCGCAGTATTTT